This TCR beta chain came from a study of OX40 agonist ivuxolimab in advanced cancers. Study summary: Age averaged approximately 60 years (range roughly 23 to 79), and around 78% were male. Study results and caveats: Patients with a partial response at 0.1-3.0 mg/kg had among the lowest clonal expansion.

Trimming removed 1 base from V and 3 bases from J, with 13 bases in between. The CDR3 is made up of 15 amino acids. Germline assignment: CDR1 SGHTS and CDR2 YDEGEE. Only in-frame clones appear in the TCRdb table, and some are missing; sequencing was by immunoSEQ multiplex PCR. The sample lists about 70,000 clones; around nine tenths were seen once. A note on this clone: The target antigen is unknown.

Sequenced here: CD4+ or CD8+ T cells sorted from blood, sampled in a trial of the OX40 agonist ivuxolimab. The receptor was derived from an adult with an advanced solid tumor such as melanoma, head and neck, liver or kidney cancer. The rearrangement joins TRBV5-8 to TRBJ2-5; D is ambiguous. This chain's CDR3 is CASSLRSVGKETQYF. Here the CDR3 DNA reads TGTGCCAGCAGCTTGCGTTCAGTTGGGAAAGAGACCCAGTACTTC.